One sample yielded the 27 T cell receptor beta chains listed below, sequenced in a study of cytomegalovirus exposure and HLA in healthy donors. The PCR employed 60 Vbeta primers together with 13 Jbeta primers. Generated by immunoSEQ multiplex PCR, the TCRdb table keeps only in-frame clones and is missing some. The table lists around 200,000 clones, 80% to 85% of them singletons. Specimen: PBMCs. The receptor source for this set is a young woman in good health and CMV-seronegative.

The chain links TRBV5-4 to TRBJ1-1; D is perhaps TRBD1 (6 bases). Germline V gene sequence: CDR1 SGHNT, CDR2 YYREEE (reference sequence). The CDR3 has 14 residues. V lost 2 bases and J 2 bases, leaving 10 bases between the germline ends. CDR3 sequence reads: CASSFRGANTEAFF. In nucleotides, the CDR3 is TGTGCCAGCAGCTTTCGGGGGGCAAACACTGAAGCTTTCTTT.

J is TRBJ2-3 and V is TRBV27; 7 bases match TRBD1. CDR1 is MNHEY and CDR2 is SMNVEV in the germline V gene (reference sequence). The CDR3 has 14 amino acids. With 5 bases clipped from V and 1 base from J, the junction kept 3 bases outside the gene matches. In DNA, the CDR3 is TGTGCCAGCAGTCCGGGACAGCGCACAGATACGCAGTATTTT. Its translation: CASSPGQRTDTQYF.

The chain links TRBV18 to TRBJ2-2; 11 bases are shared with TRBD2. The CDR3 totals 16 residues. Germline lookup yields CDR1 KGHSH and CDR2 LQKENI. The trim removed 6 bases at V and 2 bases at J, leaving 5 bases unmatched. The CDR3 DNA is TGTGCCAGCTCCGCTAGCGGGGGGCTCAACACCGGGGAGCTGTTTTTT. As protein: CASSASGGLNTGELFF.

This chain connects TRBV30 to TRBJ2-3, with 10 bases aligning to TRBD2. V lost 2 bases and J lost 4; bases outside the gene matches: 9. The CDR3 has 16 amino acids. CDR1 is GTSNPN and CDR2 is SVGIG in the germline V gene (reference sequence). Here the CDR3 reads CAWSSTLAGASDTQYF. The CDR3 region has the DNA TGTGCCTGGAGTTCCACGCTAGCGGGAGCCTCAGATACGCAGTATTTT.

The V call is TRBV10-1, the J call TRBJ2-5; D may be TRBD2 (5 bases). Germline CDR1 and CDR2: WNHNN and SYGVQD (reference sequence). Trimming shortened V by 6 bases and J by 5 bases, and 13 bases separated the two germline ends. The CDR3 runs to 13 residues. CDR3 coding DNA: TGCGCCAGCAGCCTCGGAGGCTTGGAGACCCAGTACTTC. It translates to CASSLGGLETQYF.

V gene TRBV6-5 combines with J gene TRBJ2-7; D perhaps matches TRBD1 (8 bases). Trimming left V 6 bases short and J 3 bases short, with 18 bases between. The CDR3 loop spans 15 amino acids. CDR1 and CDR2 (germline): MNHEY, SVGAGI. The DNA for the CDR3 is TGTGCCAGCAGCTACAGGGGGGGCGGGGGCTACGAGCAGTACTTC. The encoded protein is CASSYRGGGGYEQYF.

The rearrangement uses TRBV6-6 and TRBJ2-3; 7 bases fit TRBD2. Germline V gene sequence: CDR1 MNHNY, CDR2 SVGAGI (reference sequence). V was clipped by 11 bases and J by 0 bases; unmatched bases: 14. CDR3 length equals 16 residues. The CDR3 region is CASQASGRSSTDTQYF. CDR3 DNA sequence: TGTGCCTCGCAGGCTAGCGGCCGCTCTAGCACAGATACGCAGTATTTT.

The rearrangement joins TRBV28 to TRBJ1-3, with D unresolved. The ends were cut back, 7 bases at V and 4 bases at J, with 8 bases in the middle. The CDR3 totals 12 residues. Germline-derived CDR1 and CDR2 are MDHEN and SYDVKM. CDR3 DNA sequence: TGTGCCAGCACGGTATCGGGAAACACCATATATTTT. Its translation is CASTVSGNTIYF. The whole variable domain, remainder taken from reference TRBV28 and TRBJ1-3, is DVKVTQSSRYLVKRTGEKVFLECVQDMDHENMFWYRQDPGLGLRLIYFSYDVKMKEKGDIPEGYSVSREKKERFSLILESASTNQTSMYLCASTVSGNTIYFGEGSWLTVV.

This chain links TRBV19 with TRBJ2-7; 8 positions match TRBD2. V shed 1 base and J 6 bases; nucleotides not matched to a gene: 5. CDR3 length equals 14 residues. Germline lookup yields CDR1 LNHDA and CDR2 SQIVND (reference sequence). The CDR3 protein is CASSIGGGTLEQYF. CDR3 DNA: TGTGCCAGTAGTATAGGCGGGGGGACCCTCGAGCAGTACTTC.

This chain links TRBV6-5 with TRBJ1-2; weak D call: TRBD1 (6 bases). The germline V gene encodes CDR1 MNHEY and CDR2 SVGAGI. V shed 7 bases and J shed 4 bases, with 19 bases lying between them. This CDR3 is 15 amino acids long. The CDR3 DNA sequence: TGTGCCAGCACCTACGGTGGGGGCCGAGGCTATGGCTACACCTTC. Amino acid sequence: CASTYGGGRGYGYTF.

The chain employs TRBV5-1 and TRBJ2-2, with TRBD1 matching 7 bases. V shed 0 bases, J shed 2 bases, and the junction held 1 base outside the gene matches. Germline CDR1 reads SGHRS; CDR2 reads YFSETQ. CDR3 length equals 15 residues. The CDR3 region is CASSLGQGNTGELFF. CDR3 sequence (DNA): TGCGCCAGCAGCTTGGGACAGGGAAACACCGGGGAGCTGTTTTTT.

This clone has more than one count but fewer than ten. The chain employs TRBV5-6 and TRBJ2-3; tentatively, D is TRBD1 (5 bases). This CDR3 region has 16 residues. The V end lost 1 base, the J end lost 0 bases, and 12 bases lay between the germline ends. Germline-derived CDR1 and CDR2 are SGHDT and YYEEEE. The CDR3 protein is CASSLRMQGSTDTQYF. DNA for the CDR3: TGTGCCAGCAGCTTGAGGATGCAGGGTAGCACAGATACGCAGTATTTT.

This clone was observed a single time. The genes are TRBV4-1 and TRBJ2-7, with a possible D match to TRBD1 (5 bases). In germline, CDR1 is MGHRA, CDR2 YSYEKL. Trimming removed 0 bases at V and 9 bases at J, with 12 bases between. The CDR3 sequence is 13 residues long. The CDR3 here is CASSQDQRRGQYF. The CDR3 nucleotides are TGCGCCAGCAGCCAAGATCAAAGAAGGGGGCAGTACTTC.

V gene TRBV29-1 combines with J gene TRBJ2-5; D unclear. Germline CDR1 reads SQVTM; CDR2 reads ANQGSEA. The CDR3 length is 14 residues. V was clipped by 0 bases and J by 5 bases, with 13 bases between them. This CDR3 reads CSVEDVRDKETQYF. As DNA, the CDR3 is TGCAGCGTTGAAGATGTCCGAGACAAGGAGACCCAGTACTTC.

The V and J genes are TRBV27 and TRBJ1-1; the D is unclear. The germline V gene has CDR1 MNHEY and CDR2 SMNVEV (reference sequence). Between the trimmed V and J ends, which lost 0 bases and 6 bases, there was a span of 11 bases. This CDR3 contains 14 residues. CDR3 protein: CASSLSNLSPEAFF. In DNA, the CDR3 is TGTGCCAGCAGTTTATCCAACCTGAGCCCTGAAGCTTTCTTT.

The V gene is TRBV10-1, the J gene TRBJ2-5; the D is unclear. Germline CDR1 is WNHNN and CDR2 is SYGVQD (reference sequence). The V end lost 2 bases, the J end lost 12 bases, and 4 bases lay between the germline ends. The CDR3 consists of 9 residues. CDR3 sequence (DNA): TGCGCCAGCAGTGAGAGCAAGTACTTC. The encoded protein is CASSESKYF.

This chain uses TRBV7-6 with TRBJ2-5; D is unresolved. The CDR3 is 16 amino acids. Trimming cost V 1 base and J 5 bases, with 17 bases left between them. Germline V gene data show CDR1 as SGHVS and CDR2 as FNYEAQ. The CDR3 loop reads CASSLGAGPVQETQYF. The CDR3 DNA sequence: TGTGCCAGCAGCTTAGGGGCCGGCCCAGTCCAGGAGACCCAGTACTTC. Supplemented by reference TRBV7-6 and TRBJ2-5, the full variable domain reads GAGVSQSPRYKVTKRGQDVALRCDPISGHVSLYWYRQALGQGPEFLTYFNYEAQQDKSGLPNDRFSAERPEGSISTLTIQRTEQRDSAMYRCASSLGAGPVQETQYFGPGTRLLVL.

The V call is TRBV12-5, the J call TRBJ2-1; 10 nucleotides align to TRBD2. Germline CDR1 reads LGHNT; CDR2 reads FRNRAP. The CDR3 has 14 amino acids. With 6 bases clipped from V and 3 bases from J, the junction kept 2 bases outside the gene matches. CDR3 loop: CASGWTSGYNEQFF. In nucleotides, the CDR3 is TGTGCTAGTGGCTGGACTAGCGGCTACAATGAGCAGTTCTTC.

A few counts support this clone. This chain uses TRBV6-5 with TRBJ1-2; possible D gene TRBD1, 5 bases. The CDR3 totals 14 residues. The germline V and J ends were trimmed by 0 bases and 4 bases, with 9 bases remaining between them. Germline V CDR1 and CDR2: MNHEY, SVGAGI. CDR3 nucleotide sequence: TGTGCCAGCAGTTACTCGACTCAGGGCTATGGCTACACCTTC. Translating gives CASSYSTQGYGYTF.

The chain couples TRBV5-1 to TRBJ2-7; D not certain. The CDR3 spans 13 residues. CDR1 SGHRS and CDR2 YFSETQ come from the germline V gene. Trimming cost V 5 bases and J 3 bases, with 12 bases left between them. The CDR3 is CASRPGPNYEQYF. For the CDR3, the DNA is TGCGCCAGCAGACCGGGTCCTAACTACGAGCAGTACTTC.

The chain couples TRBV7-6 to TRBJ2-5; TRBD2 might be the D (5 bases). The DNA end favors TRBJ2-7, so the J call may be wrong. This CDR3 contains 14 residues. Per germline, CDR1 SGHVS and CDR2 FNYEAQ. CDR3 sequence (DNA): TGTGCCAGCAGCCCAGACCCCCTAGCTGTCGAGCAGTACTTC. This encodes CASSPDPLAVEQYF.

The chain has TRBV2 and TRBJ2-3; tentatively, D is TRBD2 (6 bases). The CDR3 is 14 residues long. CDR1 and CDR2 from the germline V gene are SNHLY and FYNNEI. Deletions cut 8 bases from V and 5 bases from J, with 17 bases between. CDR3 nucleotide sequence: TGTGCCAGCCAGGCCCGACTAGTAGGAGATACGCAGTATTTT. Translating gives CASQARLVGDTQYF. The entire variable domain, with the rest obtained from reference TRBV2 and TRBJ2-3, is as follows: EPEVTQTPSHQVTQMGQEVILRCVPISNHLYFYWYRQILGQKVEFLVSFYNNEISEKSEIFDDQFSVERPDGSNFTLKIRSTKLEDSAMYFCASQARLVGDTQYFGPGTRLTVL.

The CDR3 DNA is TGTGCCAGCAGCCCCCGGGTGGGAAACATTCAGTACTTC. Its protein is CASSPRVGNIQYF. The gene calls are TRBV28 and TRBJ2-4; D is unresolved. The CDR3 extends over 13 amino acids. From germline, CDR1 is MDHEN and CDR2 SYDVKM. The V end lost 6 bases, the J end lost 6 bases, and 12 bases lay between the germline ends.

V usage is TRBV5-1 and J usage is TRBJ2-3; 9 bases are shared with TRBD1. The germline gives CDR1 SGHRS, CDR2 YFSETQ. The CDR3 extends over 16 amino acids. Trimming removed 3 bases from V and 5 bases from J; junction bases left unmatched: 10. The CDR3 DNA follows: TGCGCCAGCAGCTCTTTTACAGGGGGCTTGGGAGATACGCAGTATTTT. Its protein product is CASSSFTGGLGDTQYF. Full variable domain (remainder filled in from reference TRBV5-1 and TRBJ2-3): KAGVTQTPRYLIKTRGQQVTLSCSPISGHRSVSWYQQTPGQGLQFLFEYFSETQRNKGNFPGRFSGRQFSNSRSEMNVSTLELGDSALYLCASSSFTGGLGDTQYFGPGTRLTVL.

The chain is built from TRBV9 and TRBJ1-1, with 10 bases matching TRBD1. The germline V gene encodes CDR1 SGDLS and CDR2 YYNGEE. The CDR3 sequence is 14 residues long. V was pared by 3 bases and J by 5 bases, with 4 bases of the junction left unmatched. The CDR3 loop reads CASSAGTGVTEAFF. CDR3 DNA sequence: TGTGCCAGCAGCGCTGGGACAGGGGTTACTGAAGCTTTCTTT.

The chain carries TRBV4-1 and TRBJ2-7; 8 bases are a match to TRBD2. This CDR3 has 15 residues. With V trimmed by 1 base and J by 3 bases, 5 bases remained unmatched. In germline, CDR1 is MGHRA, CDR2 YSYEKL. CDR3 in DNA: TGCGCCAGCAGCCAAGGCGATAGCGGGGACTACGAGCAGTACTTC. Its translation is CASSQGDSGDYEQYF.

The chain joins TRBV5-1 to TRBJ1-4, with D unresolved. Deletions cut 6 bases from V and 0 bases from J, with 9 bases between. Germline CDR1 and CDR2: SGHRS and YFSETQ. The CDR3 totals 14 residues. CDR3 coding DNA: TGCGCCAGCACGAAGGACTCAACTAATGAAAAACTGTTTTTT. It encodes CASTKDSTNEKLFF. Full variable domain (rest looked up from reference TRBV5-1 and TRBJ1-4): KAGVTQTPRYLIKTRGQQVTLSCSPISGHRSVSWYQQTPGQGLQFLFEYFSETQRNKGNFPGRFSGRQFSNSRSEMNVSTLELGDSALYLCASTKDSTNEKLFFGSGTQLSVL.